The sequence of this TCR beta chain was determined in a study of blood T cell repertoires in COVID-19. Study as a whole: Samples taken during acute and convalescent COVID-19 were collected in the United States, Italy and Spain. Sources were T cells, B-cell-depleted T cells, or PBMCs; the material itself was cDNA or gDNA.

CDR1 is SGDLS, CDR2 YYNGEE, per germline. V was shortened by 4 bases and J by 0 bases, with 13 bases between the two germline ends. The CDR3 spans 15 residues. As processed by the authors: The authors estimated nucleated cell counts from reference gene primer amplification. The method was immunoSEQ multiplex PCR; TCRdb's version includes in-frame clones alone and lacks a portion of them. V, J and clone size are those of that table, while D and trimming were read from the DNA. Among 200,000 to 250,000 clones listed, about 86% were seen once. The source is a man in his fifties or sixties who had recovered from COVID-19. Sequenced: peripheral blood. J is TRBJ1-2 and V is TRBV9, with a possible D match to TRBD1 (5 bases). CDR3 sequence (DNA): TGTGCCAGCAGCTATTTGGACATAGCTAACTATGGCTACACCTTC. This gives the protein CASSYLDIANYGYTF.